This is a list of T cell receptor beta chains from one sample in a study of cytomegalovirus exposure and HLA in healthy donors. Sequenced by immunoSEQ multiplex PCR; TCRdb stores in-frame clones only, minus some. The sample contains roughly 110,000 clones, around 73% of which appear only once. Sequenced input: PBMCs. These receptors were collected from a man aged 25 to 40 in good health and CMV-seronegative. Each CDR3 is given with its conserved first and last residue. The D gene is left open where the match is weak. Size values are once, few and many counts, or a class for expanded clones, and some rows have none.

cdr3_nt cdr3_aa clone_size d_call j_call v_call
TGTGCCAGCAGTGGGGGACTAGCGGGGGGCTGGGAGACCCAGTACTTC CASSGGLAGGWETQYF once TRBD2 TRBJ2-5 TRBV2
TGCGCCAGCAGCGCGGACAGCAGCACAGATACGCAGTATTTT CASSADSSTDTQYF - - TRBJ2-3 TRBV5-1
TGTGCCAGCAGACAAAGGACTAGCGGTTCCTACAATGAGCAGTTCTTC CASRQRTSGSYNEQFF - TRBD2 TRBJ2-1 TRBV7-2
TGTGCCAGCAGTTTTAGCGGGAGCACCTACAATGAGCAGTTCTTC CASSFSGSTYNEQFF - TRBD2 TRBJ2-1 TRBV27
TGTGCCAGTAGTCGGGACAGGCAGGGCTACGAGCAGTACTTC CASSRDRQGYEQYF few TRBD1 TRBJ2-7 TRBV19
TGTGCCAGCAGTCCCGTGGGAGACCAAGAGACCCAGTACTTC CASSPVGDQETQYF - - TRBJ2-5 TRBV6-5
TGTGCCAGCAGTCCCACGGGGGGCCTTTACGAGCAGTACTTC CASSPTGGLYEQYF - - TRBJ2-7 TRBV6-5
TGTGCCAGCAGCCGAGGACTAGCGGGGACCTACGAGCAGTACTTC CASSRGLAGTYEQYF - TRBD2 TRBJ2-7 TRBV7-8
TGCGCCAGCAGCTCCTCCACCTATACTGAAGCTTTCTTT CASSSSTYTEAFF - - TRBJ1-1 TRBV5-1
TGTGCCAGCAGTGCGCTCGGGGGGGGATATAATTCACCCCTCCACTTT CASSALGGGYNSPLHF - - TRBJ1-6 TRBV27
TGTGCCAGCAGGCCGGACAGGAGTAACTATGGCTACACCTTC CASRPDRSNYGYTF few TRBD1 TRBJ1-2 TRBV5-4
TGTGCCAGCAGCTTGGACGTTAGCTCCTACAATGAGCAGTTCTTC CASSLDVSSYNEQFF - - TRBJ2-1 TRBV5-4
TGTGCCAGCAGCGTAGGAGGGTACACTGAAGCTTTCTTT CASSVGGYTEAFF - - TRBJ1-1 TRBV9
TGTGCCAGCAGGGGTCCGGGGTACGAGCAGTACTTC CASRGPGYEQYF - - TRBJ2-7 TRBV7-8
TGTGCCAGCAGCTCTAGCGGAACCTACAATGAGCAGTTCTTC CASSSSGTYNEQFF - TRBD2 TRBJ2-1 TRBV11-3
TGTGCCAGCAGCTTACCAGAACACGGGGACACTGAAGCTTTCTTT CASSLPEHGDTEAFF - - TRBJ1-1 TRBV7-9
TGTGCCAGCAGTTATCGATCGGGGACTGAAGCTTTCTTT CASSYRSGTEAFF - - TRBJ1-1 TRBV6-5
TGTGCCAGCAGTGAGGCAGGGTGGCAAGAGACCCAGTACTTC CASSEAGWQETQYF - - TRBJ2-5 TRBV6-1
TGTGCCAGCAGTGACTTACTCCAGGGGGCCTTGGGTGGCTACACCTTC CASSDLLQGALGGYTF - TRBD1 TRBJ1-2 TRBV2
TGCAGCGTCCGACAGGGGGGGACAGATACGCAGTATTTT CSVRQGGTDTQYF - TRBD1 TRBJ2-3 TRBV29-1
TGTGCCAGCAGTTTATCTAGGATCCTGAACACTGAAGCTTTCTTT CASSLSRILNTEAFF - - TRBJ1-1 TRBV28
TGTGCCAGCAGTTTAGGGGGCAATGGGGGCGAGCAGTACTTC CASSLGGNGGEQYF - - TRBJ2-7 TRBV27
TGTGCCAGCAGTGAAACCAATTTGTCCCTCAGAGGGGGGGCCAACGTCCTGACTTTC CASSETNLSLRGGANVLTF - - TRBJ2-6 TRBV6-1
TGTGCCAGCAGTTTCTCCCGCCCTCAGCAGGCCTTCTACGAGCAGTACTTC CASSFSRPQQAFYEQYF - - TRBJ2-7 TRBV27
TGTGCCAGCAGCCTCATAGCGGGAGGGCGGGGGGAGACCCAGTACTTC CASSLIAGGRGETQYF few TRBD2 TRBJ2-5 TRBV6-6
TGCGCCAGCAGCTTGGAGGGACAGAACAATCAGCCCCAGCATTTT CASSLEGQNNQPQHF - TRBD1 TRBJ1-5 TRBV5-1
TGTGCCAGCAGCTTAGTAGACACAGATACGCAGTATTTT CASSLVDTDTQYF - - TRBJ2-3 TRBV7-2
TGTGCCAGCAGCCCCTCCGGGGGGGTCCTGAGCTCTGGAAACACCATATATTTT CASSPSGGVLSSGNTIYF - - TRBJ1-3 TRBV7-8
TGTGCCAGCAGCTACGGCGGGGGGAACACTGAAGCTTTCTTT CASSYGGGNTEAFF - - TRBJ1-1 TRBV7-9
TGTGCCAGTAGTATAGCCGGGACTAGCCGAGCAGATACGCAGTATTTT CASSIAGTSRADTQYF - TRBD2 TRBJ2-3 TRBV19
TGTGCCAGCATCCTCAGTTTTAGCAATCAGCCCCAGCATTTT CASILSFSNQPQHF - - TRBJ1-5 TRBV6-1
TGCGCCAGCAGCTGGACGAACGGGGACAGGGGGTTTAATGAGCAGTTCTTC CASSWTNGDRGFNEQFF - TRBD1 TRBJ2-1 TRBV5-1
TGTGCCAGTAGTAGAGACCGGGACAGGGGTCCTGGGGCCAACGTCCTGACTTTC CASSRDRDRGPGANVLTF - TRBD1 TRBJ2-6 TRBV19
TGTGCCAGCAGTATACTCGCGGGTAACACTGAAGCTTTCTTT CASSILAGNTEAFF few - TRBJ1-1 TRBV6-5
TGCAGTGCGGGGCAGGGGAATGGCTACACCTTC CSAGQGNGYTF few - TRBJ1-2 TRBV20-1
TGCAGGTGTGCGGGTAACGCTGAAGCTTTCTTT CRCAGNAEAFF once - TRBJ1-1 TRBV20-1
TGTGCCTGGAGTGGGGCAGGGGGCAAGAAGACCCAGTACTTC CAWSGAGGKKTQYF - TRBD1 TRBJ2-5 TRBV30
TGTGCCAGCAGGGGCCTACGGGGCGGGGGGTACAATGAGCAGTTCTTC CASRGLRGGGYNEQFF - TRBD2 TRBJ2-1 TRBV11-2
TGTGCCAGCAGTGAAGCGGGACAGAACACTGAAGCTTTCTTT CASSEAGQNTEAFF - - TRBJ1-1 TRBV6-1
TGTGCCAGCAGTGAACATAGCGGGAACACAGATACGCAGTATTTT CASSEHSGNTDTQYF once TRBD2 TRBJ2-3 TRBV6-1
TGTGCCTGGAGTGGGGACACGGGAGGCTACACCTTC CAWSGDTGGYTF - - TRBJ1-2 TRBV30
TGCGCCAGCAGCTTGGGTGGGGGGCAGCCCCAGCATTTT CASSLGGGQPQHF - - TRBJ1-5 TRBV5-1
TGTGCCAGCACCCGGGACAGGGGGGACGAGCAGTACTTC CASTRDRGDEQYF - TRBD1 TRBJ2-7 TRBV6-5
TGTGCCAGCAGTTACCCGGGACAGGGGAAAAACGAGCAGTACTTC CASSYPGQGKNEQYF - TRBD1 TRBJ2-7 TRBV6-6
TGCGCCAGCAGCTTGGTGGCTAGCACCTTGACAGATACGCAGTATTTT CASSLVASTLTDTQYF once - TRBJ2-3 TRBV5-1
TGTGCCAGCAGCTCTATAGCGGGAGGGCGCGAGCAGTACTTC CASSSIAGGREQYF - TRBD2 TRBJ2-7 TRBV11-2
TGTGCCACCAGCTCCAGAACAGGGGAAACTAGCGGGAGCGAGCAGTACTTC CATSSRTGETSGSEQYF few TRBD2 TRBJ2-7 TRBV15
TGCGCCAGCAGCCCGGCTAGTACCTCCTACGAGCAGTACTTC CASSPASTSYEQYF - - TRBJ2-7 TRBV5-1
TGTGCCAGCAGTGAAGCGACCGGGACTACCCAAGAGACCCAGTACTTC CASSEATGTTQETQYF - TRBD2 TRBJ2-5 TRBV2
TGTGCCAGCAGCCAATCGGACAGGGCGAGCACTGAAGCTTTCTTT CASSQSDRASTEAFF few TRBD1 TRBJ1-1 TRBV16
TGTGCCAGCAGCCGACTAGCGGGAGAGACCCAGTACTTC CASSRLAGETQYF - TRBD2 TRBJ2-5 TRBV7-7
TGTGCCAGCAGGGCACATTGGGGGGGCAGGACAGATACGCAGTATTTT CASRAHWGGRTDTQYF - - TRBJ2-3 TRBV7-8
TGTGCCAGCTCACAAGGGGTCTCCTACGAGCAGTACTTC CASSQGVSYEQYF - - TRBJ2-7 TRBV18
TGTGCCAGCAGCCTCGCCAGGGGAGATACGCAGTATTTT CASSLARGDTQYF - - TRBJ2-3 TRBV7-2
TGCGCCAGCAGCTTAGCTACCCCCGGGTCCGGCTACACCTTC CASSLATPGSGYTF few - TRBJ1-2 TRBV5-1
TGTGCCAGCAGTTTCTTCCCTGGGACTAGCGGGAGCACAGATACGCAGTATTTT CASSFFPGTSGSTDTQYF - TRBD2 TRBJ2-3 TRBV27
TGTGCCAGCAGCCCCGGGACTAGCTTGTCCGGGGAGCTGTTTTTT CASSPGTSLSGELFF - TRBD2 TRBJ2-2 TRBV7-7
TGTGCCAGCTCACCGGCGGGAGGAACCAACTACGAGCAGTACTTC CASSPAGGTNYEQYF - TRBD2 TRBJ2-7 TRBV18
TGTGCCAGCAGCGGCTGGCAGCAAGAGACCCAGTACTTC CASSGWQQETQYF - - TRBJ2-5 TRBV5-6
TGTGCCAGCAGTTACCAGGGCCTGAACACTGAAGCTTTCTTT CASSYQGLNTEAFF - - TRBJ1-1 TRBV6-6